The next 25 T cell receptor beta chains were all read from a single sample in a study of T-cell reconstitution after alpha-beta-depleted transplantation in children. Unique molecular identifiers were used to barcode this TCRbeta library. TCRdb ran MiXCR on the PCR reads and lists one entry per CDR3 protein. The sample lists 900,000 or so distinct CDR3 sequences; around 15% were seen once. The sequencing here drew on PBMCs, mostly from graft donor cells, taken 360 days after TCRalphabeta/CD19-depleted stem cell transplant. These receptors originate from a male patient between 10 and 17 years old who had a stem cell transplant for acute lymphoblastic leukemia, so the T cells may come from the graft donor.

J is TRBJ2-7 and V is TRBV28; D call uncertain. CDR3 size: 15 residues. V gave up 9 bases and J gave up 4 bases, with 22 bases separating them. The germline V gene encodes CDR1 MDHEN and CDR2 SYDVKM. CDR3 nucleotide sequence: TGTGCCAGTAAGGGTACCGGGCCCGGTCAGTACGAGCAGTACTTC. It is translated as CASKGTGPGQYEQYF.

There are a few counts of this clonotype. The chain has TRBV20-1 and TRBJ2-1; TRBD2 matches at 7 bases. The CDR3 totals 18 residues. Germline V lookup: CDR1 DFQATT, CDR2 SNEGSKA (reference sequence). The junction had 16 bases not matched to a gene; V was cut back by 3 bases and J by 2 bases. The CDR3 is CSASRGRMRESPYNEQFF. The CDR3 coding sequence is TGCAGTGCTAGTCGGGGTAGGATGCGGGAGAGCCCCTACAATGAGCAGTTCTTC.

This clonotype came up many times. The genes are TRBV7-2 and TRBJ2-1; D is undetermined. Between the trimmed V and J ends, which lost 3 bases and 0 bases, there was a span of 6 bases. The CDR3 is 14 residues long. Germline V gene sequence: CDR1 SGHTA, CDR2 FQGNSA. CDR3 nucleotides: TGTGCCAGCAGCTTTAAGAGCTCCTACAATGAGCAGTTCTTC. Translated: CASSFKSSYNEQFF.

In its sample, this clonotype was seen many times. This chain joins TRBV29-1 and TRBJ2-4, with 8 bases fitting TRBD1. CDR1 SQVTM and CDR2 ANQGSEA come from the germline V gene. After removal of 3 bases from V and 1 base from J, the junction contained 11 bases not matched to a gene. This CDR3 is built from 17 residues. CDR3 in DNA: TGCAGCGTTGAGGCAGGGGGCGCGAAGACTGCCAAAAACATTCAGTACTTC. Amino acids: CSVEAGGAKTAKNIQYF.

This clonotype showed up just a few times. This rearrangement joins TRBV6-5 to TRBJ2-7; 14 bases agree with TRBD2. The CDR3 has 16 amino acids. Germline V gives CDR1 MNHEY, CDR2 SVGAGI. With V trimmed by 2 bases and J by 1 base, 1 base remained unmatched. This CDR3 reads CASSYGTSGRSYEQYF. The CDR3 nucleotides read TGTGCCAGCAGTTACGGGACTAGCGGGAGATCCTACGAGCAGTACTTC.

This clonotype was recorded a few times. The genes are TRBV12-3 or TRBV12-4 and TRBJ2-3; TRBD2 matches 9 bases. The CDR3 contains 13 residues. V gave up 8 bases and J gave up 6 bases; unmatched junction bases: 6. In DNA form, the CDR3 reads TGTGCCAGCGTCGCGGGAGGGGGGGATACGCAGTATTTT. As protein: CASVAGGGDTQYF.

The gene calls are TRBV4-1 and TRBJ2-3, with 7 nucleotides matching TRBD2. There are 17 residues in the CDR3. Looked up from germline, CDR1 is MGHRA and CDR2 is YSYEKL. V shed 5 bases, J shed 2 bases, and the junction held 13 bases outside the gene matches. The CDR3 bases are TGCGCCAGCAGCATAATTATGAGCGGGGCGATCACAGATACGCAGTATTTT. Protein sequence: CASSIIMSGAITDTQYF.

The chain is built from TRBV7-2 and TRBJ2-7, with 7 bases identical to TRBD1. The germline V gene encodes CDR1 SGHTA and CDR2 FQGNSA. The V segment lost 1 base and the J segment 4 bases; nucleotides outside the gene matches: 10. This CDR3 spans 16 amino acids. CDR3 nucleotide sequence: TGTGCCAGCAGCTTAGATTGGTATAGGGGGCCTTACGAGCAGTACTTC. It encodes CASSLDWYRGPYEQYF. The complete variable domain, with remaining parts taken from reference TRBV7-2 and TRBJ2-7, reads GAGVSQSPSNKVTEKGKDVELRCDPISGHTALYWYRQSLGQGLEFLIYFQGNSAPDKSGLPSDRFSAERTGGSVSTLTIQRTQQEDSAVYLCASSLDWYRGPYEQYFGPGTRLTVT.

This clonotype has a count of ten or more. The chain is built from TRBV25-1 and TRBJ2-5, with 7 bases fitting TRBD2. V gave up 3 bases and J gave up 2 bases; unmatched junction bases: 6. The CDR3 length is 15 residues. From germline, CDR1 is MGHDK and CDR2 SYGVNS. The CDR3 spells CASSDQRDGQETQYF. In DNA, the CDR3 is TGTGCCAGCAGTGATCAGCGGGACGGTCAAGAGACCCAGTACTTC.

This clonotype has ten or more counts. The V gene is TRBV12-3 or TRBV12-4, the J gene TRBJ2-1; D remains ambiguous. This CDR3 is 12 amino acids long. V lost 3 bases to trimming and J lost 7 bases, with 7 bases between them. DNA of the CDR3: TGTGCCAGCAGTTTCGTCAGTAATGAGCAGTTCTTC. Translation gives CASSFVSNEQFF.

The sample holds a few counts of this clonotype. The V call is TRBV5-1, the J call TRBJ2-1; 8 nucleotides agree with TRBD1. V was pared by 4 bases and J by 2 bases, with 11 bases of the junction left unmatched. Germline CDR1 and CDR2: SGHRS and YFSETQ. The CDR3 extends over 17 amino acids. Here the CDR3 reads CASSVAPGTGAYNEQFF. Here the CDR3 DNA reads TGCGCCAGCAGCGTAGCCCCCGGGACAGGAGCCTACAATGAGCAGTTCTTC. The full variable domain, its missing parts supplied by reference TRBV5-1 and TRBJ2-1, is KAGVTQTPRYLIKTRGQQVTLSCSPISGHRSVSWYQQTPGQGLQFLFEYFSETQRNKGNFPGRFSGRQFSNSRSEMNVSTLELGDSALYLCASSVAPGTGAYNEQFFGPGTRLTVL.

The sample holds one count of this clonotype. The CDR3 DNA reads as TGTGCCAGCACCCCGGACAGGGCCTACGAGCAGTACTTC. Translation: CASTPDRAYEQYF. The chain is built from TRBV7-9 and TRBJ2-7, with 8 positions matching TRBD1. The junction had 4 bases not matched to a gene; V was cut back by 7 bases and J by 2 bases. The CDR3 totals 13 residues. Germline assignment: CDR1 SEHNR and CDR2 FQNEAQ (reference sequence).

The gene calls are TRBV5-1 and TRBJ1-1; the D is unclear. The CDR3 loop spans 14 amino acids. V was pared by 0 bases and J by 10 bases, with 16 bases between. In germline, CDR1 is SGHRS, CDR2 YFSETQ. CDR3 protein: CASSLAVGRDRAFF. In nucleotides, the CDR3 is TGCGCCAGCAGCTTGGCCGTAGGGCGGGATCGAGCTTTCTTT.

This clonotype turned up a few times. The V and J genes are TRBV10-3 and TRBJ2-5; 9 bases agree with TRBD1. The CDR3 totals 16 residues. V was pared by 1 base and J by 2 bases, with 5 bases of the junction left unmatched. Per the germline V gene, CDR1 is ENHRY and CDR2 is SYGVKD. This CDR3 is CAISEWLQGAQETQYF. CDR3 nucleotides: TGTGCCATCAGTGAGTGGCTACAGGGGGCTCAAGAGACCCAGTACTTC.

The V gene is TRBV4-1, the J gene TRBJ2-2; D might be TRBD1 or TRBD2, each matching 5 bases. This CDR3 comprises 18 residues. CDR1 MGHRA and CDR2 YSYEKL come from the germline V gene. The V end lost 3 bases, the J end lost 0 bases, and 17 bases lay between the germline ends. CDR3 region: CASSQGTPGTANTGELFF. The CDR3 nucleotides read TGCGCCAGCAGCCAGGGAACGCCAGGGACGGCGAACACCGGGGAGCTGTTTTTT.

This sequence joins TRBV29-1 and TRBJ2-2; D is perhaps TRBD2 (6 bases). This CDR3 contains 16 residues. V was pared by 3 bases and J by 4 bases, with 18 bases between. From germline, CDR1 is SQVTM and CDR2 ANQGSEA. CDR3 sequence reads: CSVEPRQGGITGELFF. CDR3 nucleotides: TGCAGCGTTGAGCCGAGGCAGGGCGGGATCACCGGGGAGCTGTTTTTT.

The chain couples TRBV19 to TRBJ2-1; 8 nucleotides line up with TRBD2. Per the germline V gene, CDR1 is LNHDA and CDR2 is SQIVND (reference sequence). Trimming took 5 bases from V and 4 from J; bases not matched to a gene: 13. The CDR3 runs 17 residues. The CDR3 DNA is TGTGCCAGTAGTCACCCTCCCCGGAGACTAGCGTACAATGAGCAGTTCTTC. Encoded protein: CASSHPPRRLAYNEQFF.

The table lists this clonotype with a few counts. This chain links TRBV25-1 with TRBJ1-2; D remains unclear. Germline V gives CDR1 MGHDK, CDR2 SYGVNS. The CDR3 has 13 amino acids. Trimming left V 4 bases short and J 0 bases short, with 6 bases between. CDR3 protein: CASSAGANYGYTF. DNA of the CDR3: TGTGCCAGCAGTGCCGGAGCTAACTATGGCTACACCTTC.

The chain recombines TRBV11-1 with TRBJ2-3; 9 bases fit TRBD2. V shed 5 bases and J 2 bases; nucleotides not matched to a gene: 8. The CDR3 contains 16 residues. The germline V gene has CDR1 SGHAT and CDR2 FQDESV (reference sequence). The CDR3 loop reads CASSPKRLAVTDTQYF. Written as DNA, the CDR3 is TGTGCCAGCAGCCCGAAGAGACTAGCGGTCACAGATACGCAGTATTTT.

This clonotype occurred many times. The CDR3 protein is CASSLQGGTYEQYF. As DNA, the CDR3 is TGTGCCAGCAGCTTACAGGGCGGAACCTACGAGCAGTACTTC. This chain connects TRBV12-3 or TRBV12-4 to TRBJ2-7; tentatively, D is TRBD1 (6 bases). The CDR3 is 14 residues long. V gave up 6 bases and J gave up 2 bases, with 14 bases separating them.

The sample holds many counts of this clonotype. The CDR3 nucleotides are TGTGCCAGCTCACCCGGGACAGCCCTATACGAGCAGTACTTC. This encodes CASSPGTALYEQYF. The chain combines TRBV18 with TRBJ2-7, with TRBD1 matching 7 bases. The CDR3 sequence is 14 residues long. V trimming: 3 bases; J trimming: 4 bases; junction bases outside the gene matches: 6. CDR1 is KGHSH, CDR2 LQKENI, per germline.

In its sample, this clonotype was seen a few times. The V call is TRBV20-1, the J call TRBJ2-1, with TRBD2 identical over 9 bases. CDR3 length: 17 residues. Looked up from germline, CDR1 is DFQATT and CDR2 is SNEGSKA (reference sequence). The ends lost 2 bases at V and 4 bases at J; junction bases unmatched: 12. The DNA of the CDR3 is TGCAGTGCTAGATTTCGATTCCCACTAGCGGGTTACAATGAGCAGTTCTTC. Its protein product is CSARFRFPLAGYNEQFF.

There are a few counts of this clonotype. V usage is TRBV29-1 and J usage is TRBJ2-7; D perhaps matches TRBD2 (6 bases). Trimming left V 4 bases short and J 0 bases short, with 19 bases between. This CDR3 has 16 residues. The germline CDR1 and CDR2 sequences are SQVTM and ANQGSEA. CDR3 coding DNA: TGCAGCGTTGGGGACGAGGGGCGGGAAAGCTCCTACGAGCAGTACTTC. Protein: CSVGDEGRESSYEQYF.

CDR3 sequence: CASSLQISTKNIQYF. The DNA for the CDR3 is TGCGCCAGCAGCCTTCAGATTTCAACCAAAAACATTCAGTACTTC. The chain links TRBV5-1 to TRBJ2-4, with D unclear. The CDR3 is made up of 15 amino acids. V was cut by 4 bases and J by 2 bases, with 13 bases left in between. In germline, CDR1 is SGHRS, CDR2 YFSETQ.

This clonotype was recorded a few times. The rearrangement links TRBV3-1 to TRBJ2-1; the match to TRBD2 covers 12 bases. The germline V gene has CDR1 LGHDT and CDR2 YNNKEL (reference sequence). After removal of 4 bases from V and 8 bases from J, the junction contained 9 bases not matched to a gene. This CDR3 comprises 16 residues. The CDR3 reads CASSRHLAGGRYEQFF. The CDR3 DNA follows: TGTGCCAGCAGCCGGCATCTAGCGGGAGGGCGGTATGAGCAGTTCTTC.